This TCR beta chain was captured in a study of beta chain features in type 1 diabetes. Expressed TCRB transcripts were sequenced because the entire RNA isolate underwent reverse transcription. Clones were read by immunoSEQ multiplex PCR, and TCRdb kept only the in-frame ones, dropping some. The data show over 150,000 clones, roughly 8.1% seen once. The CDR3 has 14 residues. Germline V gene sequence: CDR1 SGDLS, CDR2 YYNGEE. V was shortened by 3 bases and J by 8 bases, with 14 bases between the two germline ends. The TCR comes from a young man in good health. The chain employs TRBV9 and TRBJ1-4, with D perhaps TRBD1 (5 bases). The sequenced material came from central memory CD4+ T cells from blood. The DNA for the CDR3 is TGTGCCAGCAGCGGGAGGGGCGGGGAAGAAAAACTGTTTTTT. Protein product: CASSGRGGEEKLFF. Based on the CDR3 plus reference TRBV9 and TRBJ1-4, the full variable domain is DSGVTQTPKHLITATGQRVTLRCSPRSGDLSVYWYQQSLDQGLQFLIQYYNGEERAKGNILERFSAQQFPDLHSELNLSSLELGDSALYFCASSGRGGEEKLFFGSGTQLSVL.